This note documents a single T cell receptor (beta chain) sequence. This clone was counted a single time. Its binding antigen is unknown. Base qualities are not at hand, and no much larger clone is one base apart. The cysteine opens and the phenylalanine closes a CDR3 of 15 amino acids. Only the CDR3 region is kept as DNA, spanning 45 bases read in frame from base 1. Germline trimming: 1 base from V, 6 bases from J; junction bases outside gene matches: 5. Sequences MNHEY (CDR1) and SVGAGI (CDR2) are obtained from the germline V gene. Each collaborating institution followed its own protocols to collect whole blood in K2EDTA tubes. For TCRbeta analysis, collaborators shipped samples in one of three forms: frozen whole blood, isolated PBMCs, or DNA extracted from either of those sample types. TCRbeta CDR3 regions were amplified from genomic DNA by means of the immunoSEQ Assay, a bias-controlled multiplex PCR. As for the authors' bioinformatics: The number of nucleated cells in each sample was estimated by amplification of reference gene primers within the assay. Sequence reads were collapsed and filtered to measure the absolute abundance of every unique TCRbeta CDR3 rearrangement. Productive Simpson clonality was computed per sample as the square root of Simpson's diversity index over productive rearrangements. TCRdb mirrors the immuneACCESS table, restricted to in-frame sequences. Some clones are absent from its copies; in checked studies, under half trace to an unresolved V gene, and the reason for the others is unknown. V, J and clone size reflect that table, while D and trimming were determined from the DNA. Within this sample are a few hundred thousand clones, with around 84% of them counted one time only. In total, the top ten clones hold around 3.1% of the sample.

This record comes from a study of blood T cell repertoires in COVID-19 (dated by TCRdb to about 2020). For the study in its entirety: Collaborator samples came from the United States, Italy and Spain and covered acute and convalescent phases of COVID-19. The material from the prospective study consisted of cDNA or gDNA derived from T cells, B-cell-depleted T cells, or PBMCs. The dataset comprised deeply sampled blood TCRbeta repertoires from subjects exposed to, actively infected with, or recovered from COVID-19. A freely available public database, intended as a resource for researchers studying the immune response to SARS-CoV-2, is where the repertoires were released. Samples were obtained from the ongoing ImmuneRACE study (first 160 participants) and from roughly 1,300 subjects provided by 6 global collaborators. Nearly every sample came with metadata listing a de-identified subject ID, COVID-19 status, age in years and sex. HLA class I and class II types, where available, came from metadata supplied by the sample provider rather than from assay-based typing.

What the work shows at the level of the full study, not this receptor alone: How much clinical and demographic metadata was included differed by source and by participant, and the metadata was provided uncurated.

The rearrangement combines TRBV6-5 with TRBJ2-7; 11 bases in the middle match TRBD1. The sequenced material came from peripheral blood. This TCR derives from a man aged 55 to 70 with acute or convalescent COVID-19. The nucleotides read TGTGCCAGCAGTTACTTCAGGACAGGGGGCGGCGAGCAGTACTTC. The resulting protein is CASSYFRTGGGEQYF.